These 5 T cell receptor beta chains were sequenced from one sample in a study of blood T cell repertoires in COVID-19. Assay used: immunoSEQ multiplex PCR; TCRdb lists only in-frame clones, some missing. Among under 200,000 clones listed, around four fifths were seen once. The sequenced material came from peripheral blood. These TCRs come from a man between 70 and 80 years old with acute or convalescent COVID-19.

This clone has a handful of counts. The rearrangement uses TRBV28 and TRBJ2-3, with D perhaps TRBD2 (5 bases). V lost 1 base and J lost 0, with 11 bases in between. The CDR3 length is 16 residues. The germline CDR1 and CDR2 sequences are MDHEN and SYDVKM. The CDR3 DNA reads TGTGCCAGCAGTTTATCAGCGGTATCTAGCACAGATACGCAGTATTTT. Protein: CASSLSAVSSTDTQYF.

The chain carries TRBV7-8 and TRBJ2-7, with TRBD2 identical over 10 bases. CDR1 SGHVS and CDR2 FQNEAQ come from the germline V gene. The CDR3 consists of 15 residues. V gave up 5 bases and J gave up 0 bases; unmatched junction bases: 4. CDR3 in amino acids: CASSRTSGNSYEQYF. For the CDR3, the DNA is TGTGCCAGCAGCCGTACTAGCGGGAACTCCTACGAGCAGTACTTC.

The chain joins TRBV30 to TRBJ1-5; tentative D call: TRBD1 (5 bases). The germline CDR1 and CDR2 sequences are GTSNPN and SVGIG (reference sequence). This CDR3 is built from 13 residues. V gave up 0 bases and J gave up 5 bases, with 8 bases separating them. The CDR3 sequence is CAWSVSGDQPQHF. For the CDR3, the DNA is TGTGCCTGGAGTGTATCGGGGGATCAGCCCCAGCATTTT.

The chain uses TRBV5-1 and TRBJ1-4; 9 bases are a match to TRBD1. The CDR3 is 15 residues long. Germline values: CDR1 SGHRS, CDR2 YFSETQ. V gave up 3 bases and J gave up 8 bases; unmatched junction bases: 8. The CDR3 DNA reads as TGCGCCAGCAGCTCGACGGGGACAGGGCAGGAAAAACTGTTTTTT. Protein: CASSSTGTGQEKLFF.

V is TRBV9 and J is TRBJ1-3; D remains ambiguous. The germline V and J ends were trimmed by 6 bases and 0 bases, with 16 bases remaining between them. The V gene's germline CDR1 is SGDLS and CDR2 YYNGEE. This CDR3 is built from 16 residues. This CDR3 is CASTPGPASSGNTIYF. CDR3 coding DNA: TGTGCCAGCACCCCGGGTCCTGCCAGCTCTGGAAACACCATATATTTT.